Each of the 18 T cell receptor beta chains below was sequenced from the same sample in a study of blood T cell repertoires in COVID-19. Libraries were prepared by immunoSEQ multiplex PCR; TCRdb keeps only in-frame clonotypes and omits some of them. The sample carries 130,000 to 150,000 clones, approximately 83% recorded once. Material: peripheral blood. All receptors come from a woman aged 60-70 years with COVID-19, enrolled during active disease.

The chain is built from TRBV24-1 and TRBJ2-7, with 8 bases identical to TRBD1. CDR3 length: 15 residues. Germline lookup yields CDR1 KGHDR and CDR2 SFDVKD. J gave up 3 bases and V 4 bases, and 7 bases lay outside the gene matches. The CDR3 DNA sequence: TGTGCCACCAGTGACGCGACAGGGGTCGGCTACGAGCAGTACTTC. Its translation is CATSDATGVGYEQYF.

The chain is built from TRBV5-1 and TRBJ2-1; 9 nucleotides match TRBD1. Germline V CDR1 and CDR2: SGHRS, YFSETQ. This CDR3 is built from 14 residues. The V and J ends lost 5 bases and 6 bases, in that order; junction bases with no gene match: 6. The CDR3 DNA reads TGCGCCAGCAGTTCCGGGACAGGGTTCAATGAGCAGTTCTTC. Translation: CASSSGTGFNEQFF.

CDR3 amino acids: CASSRIGGGGADTQYF. The DNA for the CDR3 is TGTGCCAGCAGCCGTATAGGCGGGGGAGGAGCAGATACGCAGTATTTT. The V and J genes are TRBV21-1 and TRBJ2-3; the D segment call TRBD2 is taken from the table without a DNA check. TRBV21-1 is listed as a pseudogene. CDR3 length: 16 amino acids.

DNA of the CDR3: TGTGCCAGCAGCGGCAGCTCCTACGAGCAGTACTTC. Translated: CASSGSSYEQYF. J is TRBJ2-7 and V is TRBV13; no reliable D call. Per the germline V gene, CDR1 is PRHDT and CDR2 is FYEKMQ (reference sequence). Trimming took 5 bases from V and 0 from J, leaving 5 bases between them. The CDR3 loop spans 12 amino acids. The full variable domain, in which reference TRBV13 and TRBJ2-7 provide the parts outside the CDR3, is AAGVIQSPRHLIKEKRETATLKCYPIPRHDTVYWYQQGPGQDPQFLISFYEKMQSDKGSIPDRFSAQQFSDYHSELNMSSLELGDSALYFCASSGSSYEQYFGPGTRLTVT.

The gene calls are TRBV6-6 and TRBJ2-3; 8 bases line up with TRBD1. This CDR3 is 18 amino acids long. Germline V gene data show CDR1 as MNHNY and CDR2 as SVGAGI (reference sequence). The V segment lost 5 bases and the J segment 2 bases; nucleotides outside the gene matches: 15. CDR3 sequence (DNA): TGTGCCAGCAGTCACCAGGGGGGTGACAGGGGAGCCACAGATACGCAGTATTTT. Translated, it gives CASSHQGGDRGATDTQYF.

This rearrangement joins TRBV7-9 to TRBJ2-3; 10 nucleotides align to TRBD1. V shed 5 bases and J 6 bases; nucleotides not matched to a gene: 8. CDR1 SEHNR and CDR2 FQNEAQ come from the germline V gene (reference sequence). CDR3 size: 15 residues. In DNA form, the CDR3 reads TGTGCCAGCAGCCCTACTGGGACAGGGGCGGATACGCAGTATTTT. Translation: CASSPTGTGADTQYF.

The chain employs TRBV7-9 and TRBJ1-5; no reliable D call. V lost 6 bases and J 1 base, leaving 22 bases between the germline ends. Per the germline V gene, CDR1 is SEHNR and CDR2 is FQNEAQ (reference sequence). This CDR3 has 18 residues. The CDR3 here is CASRISTLVKVSNQPQHF. Here the CDR3 DNA reads TGTGCCAGCAGAATTAGTACTCTTGTCAAAGTGAGCAATCAGCCCCAGCATTTT.

The chain carries TRBV3-1 (or the pseudogene TRBV3-2) and TRBJ2-3, with D maybe TRBD1 (7 bases). The CDR3 length is 16 residues. CDR1 and CDR2 (germline): LGHDT, YNNKEL (reference sequence). V lost 1 base and J lost 1, with 12 bases in between. Here the CDR3 DNA reads TGTGCCAGCAGCCAAGGTCAGGGGGGAGGCACAGATACGCAGTATTTT. It is translated as CASSQGQGGGTDTQYF.

J is TRBJ2-2 and V is TRBV2; D perhaps matches TRBD2 (6 bases). V was cut by 4 bases and J by 1 base, with 13 bases left in between. Looked up from germline, CDR1 is SNHLY and CDR2 is FYNNEI. The CDR3 loop spans 16 amino acids. CDR3 sequence reads: CASSALGGENTGELFF. The CDR3 region has the DNA TGTGCCAGCAGTGCCTTGGGCGGGGAGAACACCGGGGAGCTGTTTTTT.

This chain connects TRBV14 to TRBJ2-7; 9 nucleotides align to TRBD1. Germline CDR1 is SGHDN and CDR2 is FVKESK. CDR3 length: 14 residues. V shed 3 bases and J 3 bases; nucleotides not matched to a gene: 3. CDR3 sequence reads: CASSQRTGDYEQYF. CDR3 DNA: TGTGCCAGCAGCCAGAGGACAGGGGACTACGAGCAGTACTTC.

In DNA, the CDR3 is TGTGCCAGCAGCCAAGGACTCTTGGCAGATACGCAGTATTTT. Encoded protein: CASSQGLLADTQYF. V and J are TRBV3-1 (or the pseudogene TRBV3-2) and TRBJ2-3; D remains ambiguous. The CDR3 is 14 amino acids. V lost 1 base and J lost 4, with 9 bases in between. In germline, CDR1 is LGHDT, CDR2 YNNKEL (reference sequence).

CDR3 region: CASSLSWTADPDTQYF. CDR3 coding DNA: TGTGCCAGCAGTTTATCTTGGACAGCGGATCCAGATACGCAGTATTTT. This chain joins TRBV27 and TRBJ2-3; the D gene is possibly TRBD1 (6 bases). V gave up 0 bases and J gave up 4 bases, with 14 bases separating them. The CDR3 runs 16 residues. Germline assignment: CDR1 MNHEY and CDR2 SMNVEV (reference sequence).

The chain carries TRBV5-1 and TRBJ2-2, with 12 nucleotides matching TRBD2. From germline, CDR1 is SGHRS and CDR2 YFSETQ. J gave up 9 bases and V 4 bases, and 4 bases lay outside the gene matches. The CDR3 extends over 14 amino acids. CDR3 sequence (DNA): TGCGCCAGCAGCCCGGGACTAGCGGGCCGGGAGCTGTTTTTT. This codes for CASSPGLAGRELFF.

CDR3: CASSQVGGAQETQYF. CDR3 sequence (DNA): TGTGCCAGCAGCCAAGTGGGAGGGGCACAAGAGACCCAGTACTTC. V is TRBV3-1 (or the pseudogene TRBV3-2) and J is TRBJ2-5, with TRBD2 matching over 7 bases. J was trimmed by 2 bases and V by 1 base; bases with no gene match: 4. Germline V gives CDR1 LGHDT, CDR2 YNNKEL (reference sequence). This CDR3 contains 15 residues.

The chain combines TRBV19 with TRBJ1-2, with 8 bases that match TRBD1. Germline-derived CDR1 and CDR2 are LNHDA and SQIVND (reference sequence). The CDR3 runs to 17 residues. V was clipped by 1 base and J by 6 bases; unmatched bases: 13. CDR3 nucleotides: TGTGCCAGTAGTATAGTGTTATCCCAGGGGGCGAGAGATGGCTACACCTTC. Amino acid sequence: CASSIVLSQGARDGYTF.

The V gene is TRBV9, the J gene TRBJ2-2; 15 nucleotides agree with TRBD2. The germline CDR1 and CDR2 sequences are SGDLS and YYNGEE. The CDR3 extends over 19 amino acids. The V gene end was trimmed by 2 bases and the J gene end by 6 bases; junction bases not matched to a gene: 11. In nucleotides, the CDR3 is TGTGCCAGCAGCGTCAGAAGAGGACTAGCGGGGGGGCCCGCCGGGGAGCTGTTTTTT. Translation gives CASSVRRGLAGGPAGELFF.

This clone has a single count. The rearrangement links TRBV5-4 to TRBJ1-5, with TRBD1 as a possible D gene (5 bases). The CDR3 spans 15 residues. V lost 0 bases and J 7 bases, leaving 14 bases between the germline ends. Germline assignment: CDR1 SGHNT and CDR2 YYREEE (reference sequence). This CDR3 reads CASSLGGAGEQPQHF. CDR3 bases: TGTGCCAGCAGCTTGGGGGGAGCGGGGGAGCAGCCCCAGCATTTT.

This clone was observed a few times. The chain couples TRBV12-3 or TRBV12-4 to TRBJ2-7; 7 bases agree with TRBD1. The CDR3 extends over 13 amino acids. After removal of 5 bases from V and 3 bases from J, the junction contained 4 bases not matched to a gene. CDR3 sequence (DNA): TGTGCCAGCAGTCAGGACAGGAACTACGAGCAGTACTTC. It is translated as CASSQDRNYEQYF.